A single sample is the source of the 26 T cell receptor beta chains below, sequenced in a study of T cell responses to AZD1222 COVID-19 vaccine. Sequenced by immunoSEQ multiplex PCR; TCRdb stores in-frame clones only, minus some. The repertoire has some 150,000 clones, around 85% of them found once; the top ten carry about 7.9%. This sample comprised peripheral blood, obtained 28 days after the second dose of the MenACWY control vaccine. These receptors were taken from an adult who received the MenACWY meningococcal vaccine as a control.

V usage is TRBV3-1 (or the pseudogene TRBV3-2) and J usage is TRBJ2-7; a possible D gene is TRBD1 (5 bases). The germline gives CDR1 LGHDT, CDR2 YNNKEL (reference sequence). The CDR3 consists of 14 residues. V was shortened by 1 base and J by 1 base, with 8 bases between the two germline ends. Written as DNA, the CDR3 is TGTGCCAGCAGCCAAGGGCGACAGTCCTACGAGCAGTACGTC. It codes for CASSQGRQSYEQYV.

The chain is built from TRBV5-1 and TRBJ2-7; 11 positions agree with TRBD2. Germline-derived CDR1 and CDR2 are SGHRS and YFSETQ. This CDR3 contains 14 residues. V dropped 4 bases and J dropped 9; count of bases not matched to a gene: 9. CDR3 DNA sequence: TGCGCCAGCAGCGCGGGACTAGCGGAAGCCGGGCAGTACTTC. It is translated as CASSAGLAEAGQYF. The variable domain in full, completed from reference TRBV5-1 and TRBJ2-7, reads KAGVTQTPRYLIKTRGQQVTLSCSPISGHRSVSWYQQTPGQGLQFLFEYFSETQRNKGNFPGRFSGRQFSNSRSEMNVSTLELGDSALYLCASSAGLAEAGQYFGPGTRLTVT.

CDR3 loop: CSVGDGLRSYTF. The CDR3 region has the DNA TGCAGCGTCGGGGACGGGCTTAGGAGCTACACCTTC. The chain joins TRBV29-1 to TRBJ1-2, with D tentatively TRBD1 (5 bases). In germline, CDR1 is SQVTM, CDR2 ANQGSEA. There are 12 residues in the CDR3. V was clipped by 6 bases and J by 9 bases, with 17 bases between them.

V and J are TRBV7-2 and TRBJ1-5; TRBD1 matches at 7 bases. This CDR3 has 15 residues. V dropped 0 bases and J dropped 3; count of bases not matched to a gene: 2. Germline lookup yields CDR1 SGHTA and CDR2 FQGNSA. CDR3 DNA sequence: TGTGCCAGCAGCTTAGCGGGACAGAACAATCAGCCCCAGCATTTT. This encodes CASSLAGQNNQPQHF.

This chain links TRBV6-5 with TRBJ1-6; 9 bases fit TRBD1. The CDR3 consists of 14 residues. CDR1 is MNHEY, CDR2 SVGAGI, per germline. The ends lost 8 bases at V and 8 bases at J; junction bases unmatched: 7. This chain's CDR3 is CASGSGTGYSPLHF. The CDR3 region has the DNA TGTGCCAGCGGATCCGGGACAGGGTATTCACCCCTCCACTTT.

This rearrangement joins TRBV12-5 to TRBJ1-5, with D uncertain. V lost 0 bases to trimming and J lost 4 bases, with 16 bases between them. The CDR3 runs to 17 residues. Germline V lookup: CDR1 LGHNT, CDR2 FRNRAP. DNA of the CDR3: TGTGCTAGTGGTTTGGTACGTCTGAACAGCGGGAATCAGCCCCAGCATTTT. Residues: CASGLVRLNSGNQPQHF.

This clone has just one count. The J gene is TRBJ2-7, the V gene TRBV2; possibly TRBD1 or TRBD2 for D (6 bases each). Germline loops: CDR1 SNHLY, CDR2 FYNNEI. CDR3 length equals 15 residues. V shed 4 bases and J shed 6 bases, with 19 bases lying between them. CDR3 sequence (DNA): TGTGCCAGCAGTGCCTGGCCACAGGGAGGCCGCGAGCAGTACGTC. It specifies CASSAWPQGGREQYV.

This clone has a single count. The gene calls are TRBV21-1 and TRBJ1-4. TRBV21-1 is assigned pseudogene status. This CDR3 is built from 16 residues. Written as DNA, the CDR3 is TGTGCCAGCAGCAAAGCTGCCTTAAGGGCTAATGAAAAACTGTTTTTT. Residues: CASSKAALRANEKLFF.

The CDR3 DNA reads as TGCGCCAGCAGCTTGCTGGCTAGCGAGATTCAAGAGACCCAGTACTTC. Translating gives CASSLLASEIQETQYF. This chain links TRBV5-1 with TRBJ2-5, with D maybe TRBD2 (6 bases). This CDR3 comprises 16 residues. Trimming shortened V by 1 base and J by 2 bases, and 15 bases separated the two germline ends. The germline gives CDR1 SGHRS, CDR2 YFSETQ.

CDR3 nucleotide sequence: TGTGCCAGCAGCCCAGGACAGGGGGAGAACACTGAAGCTTTCTTT. Protein sequence: CASSPGQGENTEAFF. The J gene is TRBJ1-1, the V gene TRBV11-3; 10 bases align to TRBD1. With V trimmed by 5 bases and J by 1 base, 4 bases remained unmatched. This CDR3 region has 15 residues. Germline values: CDR1 SGHNT, CDR2 YENEEA.

In its sample, this clone was seen a few times. The rearrangement uses TRBV4-3 and TRBJ1-2; no clear D. V gave up 4 bases and J gave up 2 bases, with 14 bases separating them. The V gene's germline CDR1 is LGHNA and CDR2 YSLEER. The CDR3 extends over 15 amino acids. The CDR3 loop is CASSRRLGLNYGYTF. For the CDR3, the DNA is TGCGCCAGCAGCCGCCGTTTAGGTTTGAACTATGGCTACACCTTC.

V is TRBV29-1 and J is TRBJ2-7, with TRBD2 matching 14 bases. V dropped 6 bases and J dropped 10; count of bases not matched to a gene: 11. The germline V gene has CDR1 SQVTM and CDR2 ANQGSEA. The CDR3 has 14 amino acids. CDR3 residues: CSVRSGTSGSSQYF. The DNA for the CDR3 is TGCAGCGTCCGCTCCGGGACTAGCGGGAGTAGTCAGTACTTC.

The rearrangement links TRBV9 to TRBJ1-2; 10 bases line up with TRBD1. Trimming at V came to 3 bases and at J to 6 bases, leaving 8 bases not matched to a gene. Germline-derived CDR1 and CDR2 are SGDLS and YYNGEE. CDR3 length equals 15 residues. CDR3 in DNA: TGTGCCAGCAGCGCAGACAGGGGGCGCATAGATGGCTACACCTTC. It translates to CASSADRGRIDGYTF.

The chain has TRBV12-3 or TRBV12-4 and TRBJ1-2; D uncertain. V lost 4 bases, J lost 5 bases, and 5 bases lay in between. The CDR3 sequence is 11 residues long. CDR3 sequence (DNA): TGTGCCAGCAGTTGGGGATATGGCTACACCTTC. As protein: CASSWGYGYTF.

The rearrangement uses TRBV12-3 or TRBV12-4 and TRBJ2-1, with 7 bases that match TRBD1. There are 13 residues in the CDR3. V was clipped by 6 bases and J by 6 bases; unmatched bases: 5. The CDR3 is CASSLGQVNEQFF. DNA of the CDR3: TGTGCCAGCAGCCTCGGACAGGTCAATGAGCAGTTCTTC.

This chain uses TRBV10-3 with TRBJ2-3, with 7 bases that match TRBD2. V shed 8 bases and J 1 base; nucleotides not matched to a gene: 6. Germline V gene data show CDR1 as ENHRY and CDR2 as SYGVKD. CDR3 length: 14 residues. CDR3 in amino acids: CAIGLAGGTDTQYF. The CDR3 DNA reads as TGTGCCATCGGGCTGGCGGGGGGCACAGATACGCAGTATTTT.

V is TRBV5-1 and J is TRBJ2-5; 7 nucleotides align to TRBD1. With V trimmed by 4 bases and J by 4 bases, 10 bases remained unmatched. The germline V gene encodes CDR1 SGHRS and CDR2 YFSETQ. This CDR3 contains 15 residues. The CDR3 nucleotides read TGCGCCAGCAGCAAAAGACAGGGTCAAGGAGAGACCCAGTACTTC. Translation: CASSKRQGQGETQYF.

The chain has TRBV19 and TRBJ1-5; 8 positions match TRBD1. V was pared by 7 bases and J by 4 bases, with 18 bases of the junction left unmatched. CDR1 LNHDA and CDR2 SQIVND come from the germline V gene (reference sequence). The CDR3 sequence is 18 residues long. CDR3 loop: CASNVRAGGNLGNQPQHF. The CDR3 region has the DNA TGTGCCAGTAATGTTCGGGCAGGGGGCAATTTAGGGAATCAGCCCCAGCATTTT.

This clone was seen only once. The chain employs TRBV7-8 and TRBJ2-1, with TRBD2 identical over 8 bases. This CDR3 spans 14 amino acids. Unmatched junction bases numbered 11, after V lost 11 bases and J lost 5 bases. Looked up from germline, CDR1 is SGHVS and CDR2 is FQNEAQ. The CDR3 reads CAGRAGARDNEQFF. DNA for the CDR3: TGTGCCGGTAGAGCGGGAGCTAGGGACAATGAGCAGTTCTTC. The variable domain in full, with the rest retrieved from reference TRBV7-8 and TRBJ2-1, is GAGVSQSPRYKVAKRGQDVALRCDPISGHVSLFWYQQALGQGPEFLTYFQNEAQLDKSGLPSDRFFAERPEGSVSTLKIQRTQQEDSAVYLCAGRAGARDNEQFFGPGTRLTVL.

This rearrangement joins TRBV2 to TRBJ2-2; TRBD1 might be the D (5 bases). The germline CDR1 and CDR2 sequences are SNHLY and FYNNEI. There are 12 residues in the CDR3. The CDR3 sequence: CLSQGNTGELFF. The CDR3 nucleotides are TGTCTGTCGCAGGGCAACACCGGGGAGCTGTTTTTT.

V gene TRBV6-5 combines with J gene TRBJ2-2, with a possible D match to TRBD2 (5 bases). Trimming stripped 8 bases from V and 5 bases from J, with 9 bases between. CDR1 is MNHEY and CDR2 is SVGAGI in the germline V gene. This CDR3 region has 12 residues. The CDR3 DNA is TGTGCCAGCTTACGGGATACCGGGGAGCTGTTTTTT. It is translated as CASLRDTGELFF.

This clone appeared once. The chain combines TRBV15 with TRBJ2-4; D ambiguous. The V gene's germline CDR1 is LNHNV and CDR2 YYDKDF (reference sequence). Trimming took 4 bases from V and 7 from J, leaving 14 bases between them. The CDR3 is made up of 14 amino acids. CDR3 nucleotide sequence: TGTGCCACCAGCACCGCCCCCACAGTTAACATTCAGTACTTC. This encodes CATSTAPTVNIQYF. Full variable domain (missing parts from reference TRBV15 and TRBJ2-4): DAMVIQNPRYQVTQFGKPVTLSCSQTLNHNVMYWYQQKSSQAPKLLFHYYDKDFNNEADTPDNFQSRRPNTSFCFLDIRSPGLGDTAMYLCATSTAPTVNIQYFGAGTRLSVL.

The chain has TRBV5-1 and TRBJ2-2; 8 positions match TRBD1. Germline values: CDR1 SGHRS, CDR2 YFSETQ. With 2 bases clipped from V and 2 bases from J, the junction kept 5 bases outside the gene matches. The CDR3 is made up of 16 amino acids. The CDR3 is CASSFNRGINTGELFF. CDR3 bases: TGCGCCAGCAGCTTTAACAGGGGGATCAACACCGGGGAGCTGTTTTTT. The complete variable domain, with remaining parts taken from reference TRBV5-1 and TRBJ2-2, reads KAGVTQTPRYLIKTRGQQVTLSCSPISGHRSVSWYQQTPGQGLQFLFEYFSETQRNKGNFPGRFSGRQFSNSRSEMNVSTLELGDSALYLCASSFNRGINTGELFFGEGSRLTVL.

This clone was counted a single time. The chain recombines TRBV28 with TRBJ1-4; D unclear. The CDR3 sequence is 13 residues long. Trimming cost V 2 bases and J 8 bases, with 9 bases left between them. Germline values: CDR1 MDHEN, CDR2 SYDVKM. The CDR3 loop is CASSLHGREKLFF. CDR3 bases: TGTGCCAGCAGTTTACACGGCAGGGAAAAACTGTTTTTT.

The genes are TRBV19 and TRBJ1-1; a possible D gene is TRBD1 (5 bases). CDR1 LNHDA and CDR2 SQIVND come from the germline V gene (reference sequence). Trimming took 6 bases from V and 1 from J, leaving 18 bases between them. CDR3 size: 16 residues. CDR3 in DNA: TGTGCCAGTAGCCGATTGGCGGGCGGGGGGAACACTGAAGCTTTCTTT. Protein product: CASSRLAGGGNTEAFF.

The chain combines TRBV5-1 with TRBJ1-1; D is possibly TRBD1 (6 bases). V gave up 2 bases and J gave up 3 bases, with 11 bases separating them. This CDR3 region has 14 residues. Germline V CDR1 and CDR2: SGHRS, YFSETQ. The DNA for the CDR3 is TGCGCCAGCAGCTTATCAGGGGTGGACACTGAAGCTTTCTTT. Its translation: CASSLSGVDTEAFF.